This TCR beta chain originates from a study of T cell responses to AZD1222 COVID-19 vaccine. Libraries were prepared by immunoSEQ multiplex PCR; TCRdb keeps only in-frame clonotypes and omits some of them. This sample has under 300,000 clones, with approximately 95% found just once. The CDR3 extends over 10 amino acids. V was clipped by 4 bases and J by 8 bases, with 8 bases between them. Germline V gives CDR1 DFQATT, CDR2 SNEGSKA (reference sequence). The chain uses TRBV20-1 and TRBJ1-2; D gene ambiguous. This TCR was sampled from an adult in good health. The material was peripheral blood, obtained on day 0 of AZD1222 vaccination. The DNA for the CDR3 is TGCAGTGCTATTATATCCGGCTACACCTTC. Protein sequence: CSAIISGYTF.